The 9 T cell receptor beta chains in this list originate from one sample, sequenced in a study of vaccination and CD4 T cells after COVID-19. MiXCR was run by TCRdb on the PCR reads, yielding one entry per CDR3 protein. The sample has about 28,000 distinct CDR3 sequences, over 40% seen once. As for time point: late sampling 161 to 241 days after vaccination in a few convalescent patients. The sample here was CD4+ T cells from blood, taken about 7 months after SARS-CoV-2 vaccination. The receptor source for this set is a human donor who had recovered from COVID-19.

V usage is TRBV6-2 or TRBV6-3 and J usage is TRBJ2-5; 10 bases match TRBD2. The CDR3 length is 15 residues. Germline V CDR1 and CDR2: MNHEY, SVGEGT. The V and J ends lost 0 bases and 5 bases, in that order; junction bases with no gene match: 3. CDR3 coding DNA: TGTGCCAGCAGTTACTCAGCGGGAGGGGTGGAGACCCAGTACTTC. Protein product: CASSYSAGGVETQYF.

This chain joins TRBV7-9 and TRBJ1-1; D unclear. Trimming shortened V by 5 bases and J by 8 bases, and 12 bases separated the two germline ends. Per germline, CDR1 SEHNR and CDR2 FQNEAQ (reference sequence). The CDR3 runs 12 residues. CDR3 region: CASSPRDLEAFF. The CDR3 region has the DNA TGTGCCAGCAGCCCAAGGGATTTAGAAGCTTTCTTT.

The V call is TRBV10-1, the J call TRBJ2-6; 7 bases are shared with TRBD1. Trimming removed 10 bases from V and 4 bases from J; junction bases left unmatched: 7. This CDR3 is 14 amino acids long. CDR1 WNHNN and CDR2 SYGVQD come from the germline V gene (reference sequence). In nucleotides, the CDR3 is TGCGCCACCTACAGGGGCTTGGGGGCCAACGTCCTGACTTTC. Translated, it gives CATYRGLGANVLTF.

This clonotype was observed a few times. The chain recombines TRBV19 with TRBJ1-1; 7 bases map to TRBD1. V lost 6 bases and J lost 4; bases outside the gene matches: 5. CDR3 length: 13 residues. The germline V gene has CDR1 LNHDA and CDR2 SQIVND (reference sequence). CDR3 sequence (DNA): TGTGCCAGTAGCGTACAGGGGATCACTGAAGCTTTCTTT. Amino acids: CASSVQGITEAFF.

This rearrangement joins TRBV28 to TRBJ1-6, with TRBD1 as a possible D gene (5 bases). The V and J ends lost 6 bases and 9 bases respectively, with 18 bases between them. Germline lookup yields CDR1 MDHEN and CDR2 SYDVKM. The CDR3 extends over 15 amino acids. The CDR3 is CASRQDTNPTSPLHF. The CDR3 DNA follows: TGTGCCAGCAGGCAGGACACAAACCCAACTTCACCCCTCCACTTT.

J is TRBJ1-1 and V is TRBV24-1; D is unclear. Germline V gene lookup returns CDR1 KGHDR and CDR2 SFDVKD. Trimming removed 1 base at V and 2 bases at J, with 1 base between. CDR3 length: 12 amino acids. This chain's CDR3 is CATSDFNTEAFF. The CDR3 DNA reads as TGTGCCACCAGTGATTTTAACACTGAAGCTTTCTTT.

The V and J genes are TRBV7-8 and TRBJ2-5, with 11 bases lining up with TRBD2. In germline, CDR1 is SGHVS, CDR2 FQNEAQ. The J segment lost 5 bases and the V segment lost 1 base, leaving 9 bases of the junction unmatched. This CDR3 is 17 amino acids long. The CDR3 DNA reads TGTGCCAGCAGCTTAGGCCTCACTAGCGGGAGCGAGGAGACCCAGTACTTC. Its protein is CASSLGLTSGSEETQYF.

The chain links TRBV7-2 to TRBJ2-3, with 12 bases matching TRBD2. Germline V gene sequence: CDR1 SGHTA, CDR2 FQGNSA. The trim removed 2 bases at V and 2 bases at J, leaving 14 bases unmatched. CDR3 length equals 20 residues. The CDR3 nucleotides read TGTGCCAGCAGCTTAAGGCCGTGGGCTAGCGGGAGGGCCCCCACAGATACGCAGTATTTT. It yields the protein CASSLRPWASGRAPTDTQYF.

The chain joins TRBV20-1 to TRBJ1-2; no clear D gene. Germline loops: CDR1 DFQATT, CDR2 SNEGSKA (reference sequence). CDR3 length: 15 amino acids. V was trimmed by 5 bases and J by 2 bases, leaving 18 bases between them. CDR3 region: CSAPNTDARNYGYTF. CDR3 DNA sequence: TGCAGTGCTCCTAATACAGACGCCAGGAACTATGGCTACACCTTC.